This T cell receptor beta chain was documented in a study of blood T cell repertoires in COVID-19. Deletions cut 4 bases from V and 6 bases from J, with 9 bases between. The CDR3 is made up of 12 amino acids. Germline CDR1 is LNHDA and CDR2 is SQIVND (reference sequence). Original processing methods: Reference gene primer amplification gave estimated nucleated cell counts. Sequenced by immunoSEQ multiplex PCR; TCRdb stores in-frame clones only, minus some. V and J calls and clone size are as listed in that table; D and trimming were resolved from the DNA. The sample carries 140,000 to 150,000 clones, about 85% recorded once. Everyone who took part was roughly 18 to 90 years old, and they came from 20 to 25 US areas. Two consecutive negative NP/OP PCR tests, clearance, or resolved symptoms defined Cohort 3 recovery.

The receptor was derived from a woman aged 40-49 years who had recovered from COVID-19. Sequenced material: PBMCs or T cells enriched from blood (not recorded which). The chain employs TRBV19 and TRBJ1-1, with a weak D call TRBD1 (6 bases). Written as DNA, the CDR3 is TGTGCCAGTAGTAGGGACATCGCTGAAGCTTTCTTT. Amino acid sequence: CASSRDIAEAFF.